This TCR beta chain was captured by sequencing in a study of spatial heterogeneity in lung cancer. Study context: Matched bulk RNA-seq gave a T cell module score that correlated strongly with tumor-region TCR transcript counts. Study-level findings and limits: Tumors with more nonsynonymous mutations had more expanded intratumoral alpha and beta TCRs. Coverage of tumor T cells was estimated at 7% to 8% for alpha chains and about 13% for beta chains.

This clonotype has at least ten counts. Its cognate antigen is unknown. This CDR3 contains 15 residues. CDR1 and CDR2 from the germline V gene are MNHEY and SMNVEV (reference sequence). Trimming pared 3 bases from V and 2 bases from J, leaving 13 bases between. TCRdb reprocessed the 5' RACE reads via MiXCR and lists one record per CDR3 protein. Altogether 5,800 or so distinct CDR3 sequences are present, about an eighth being singletons, with the ten largest covering approximately 15%. Indicated time point: sample taken at primary tumor resection. The donor group consisted of around 77 patients who had untreated, early-stage non-small cell lung cancer. Tumor, nontumor lung or frozen PBMC supplied whole RNA that was sequenced unsorted.

The starting material was lung tumor tissue, obtained at surgery. This sequence joins TRBV27 and TRBJ1-2; TRBD1 is a possible D gene (5 bases). The clonotype comes from a female donor with early-stage non-small cell lung cancer. The CDR3 is CASSLKGWGNYGYTF. The CDR3 bases are TGTGCCAGCAGTTTGAAGGGGTGGGGCAACTATGGCTACACCTTC.